This T cell receptor beta chain was documented in a study of T cells after yellow fever vaccination. Overall study: SMART-Seq v4 Ultra Low Input served to prepare low-cell-number fractions.

Concerning this clonotype itself: Its antigen is unidentified.

The CDR3 extends over 13 amino acids. Per the germline V gene, CDR1 is SGHTA and CDR2 is FQGNSA. V was cut by 3 bases and J by 5 bases, with 8 bases left in between. Synthesis of TCR cDNA relied on 5'RACE template switching, which attached a universal primer site and UMIs. TCRdb re-called the 5' RACE reads with MiXCR, one entry per CDR3 protein. The sample includes 500,000 to 550,000 distinct CDR3 sequences, 20% to 25% of them seen just once. Whole-study results and caveats: Some clonotypes, a small share, were shared between CD4 and CD8 compartments.

The TCR sequence derives from a man between 18 and 35 years old who received the YFV17D yellow fever vaccine. The V gene is TRBV7-2, the J gene TRBJ2-4; weak D call: TRBD1 (6 bases). This sample comprised PBMCs, obtained roughly 20 days after the first yellow fever vaccination. CDR3 DNA: TGTGCCAGCAGCTTTGACAGGCAAAACATTCAGTACTTC. It encodes CASSFDRQNIQYF.